These 30 T cell receptor beta chains were all obtained from the same sample, sequenced in a study of CD8 T cells in Susac syndrome. Random-hexamer reverse transcription was applied to about 0.5 to 1 ug RNA. TCRdb analysed the immunoSEQ multiplex PCR reads with MiXCR anew, one entry per CDR3 protein. The sample records 45,000 or so distinct CDR3 sequences, 93% being singletons. The specimen sequenced was CD8+ T cells from PBMCs. The origin of the receptors is a human donor in good health.

The chain has TRBV28 and TRBJ2-7; 7 nucleotides line up with TRBD2. The length of the CDR3 is 14 residues. Germline V gene lookup returns CDR1 MDHEN and CDR2 SYDVKM. Unmatched junction bases numbered 8, after V lost 6 bases and J lost 3 bases. The CDR3 loop is CASRTSVRIYEQYF. The CDR3 nucleotides read TGTGCCAGCAGAACTAGCGTTCGGATCTACGAGCAGTACTTC.

The chain joins TRBV3-1 to TRBJ2-7; D is ambiguous. The ends were cut back, 0 bases at V and 6 bases at J, with 12 bases in the middle. The germline CDR1 and CDR2 sequences are LGHDT and YNNKEL (reference sequence). The CDR3 loop spans 14 amino acids. CDR3 DNA sequence: TGTGCCAGCAGCCAAGATCTTCCGGGTGGCGAGCAGTACTTC. Translated, it gives CASSQDLPGGEQYF.

V and J are TRBV4-1 and TRBJ1-1; 7 nucleotides align to TRBD1. With V trimmed by 1 base and J by 4 bases, 6 bases remained unmatched. From germline, CDR1 is MGHRA and CDR2 YSYEKL. CDR3 length: 15 residues. CDR3 DNA: TGCGCCAGCAGCCAAGTCACCCAGGGGGTCACTGAAGCTTTCTTT. It yields the protein CASSQVTQGVTEAFF.

The gene calls are TRBV7-7 and TRBJ2-6; D is undetermined. This CDR3 is 19 amino acids long. The germline V gene encodes CDR1 SSHAT and CDR2 FNYEAQ (reference sequence). V was trimmed by 5 bases and J by 5 bases, leaving 25 bases between them. CDR3 region: CASSVWSKCHKSRANVLTF. Here the CDR3 DNA reads TGTGCCAGCAGCGTCTGGTCTAAGTGCCACAAAAGTCGGGCCAACGTCCTGACTTTC.

The chain recombines TRBV30 with TRBJ2-7; 9 bases map to TRBD1. Germline CDR1 is GTSNPN and CDR2 is SVGIG (reference sequence). The length of the CDR3 is 13 residues. The V gene end was trimmed by 3 bases and the J gene end by 6 bases; junction bases not matched to a gene: 6. The CDR3 loop is CAWSLGTGLEQYF. The DNA for the CDR3 is TGTGCCTGGAGCCTAGGGACAGGGCTCGAGCAGTACTTC.

The V gene is TRBV4-2, the J gene TRBJ2-2; D is possibly TRBD2 (5 bases). V shed 1 base and J shed 8 bases, with 5 bases lying between them. This CDR3 has 12 residues. Germline V gene sequence: CDR1 LGHNA, CDR2 YNFKEQ. The CDR3 DNA reads TGTGCCAGCAGCCAAGGAGGGGGGGAGCTGTTTTTT. Translated: CASSQGGGELFF.

The chain joins TRBV20-1 to TRBJ2-1; D is uncertain. This CDR3 spans 15 amino acids. V was clipped by 2 bases and J by 1 base, with 12 bases between them. CDR1 DFQATT and CDR2 SNEGSKA come from the germline V gene (reference sequence). Here the CDR3 DNA reads TGCAGTGCTAGAAATAAGATTCTTTCCTACAATGAGCAGTTCTTC. Protein: CSARNKILSYNEQFF.

This chain uses TRBV14 with TRBJ2-5, with a tentative D call TRBD2 (5 bases). CDR1 and CDR2 (germline): SGHDN, FVKESK. The CDR3 length is 14 residues. Trimming cost V 1 base and J 5 bases, with 11 bases left between them. Here the CDR3 DNA reads TGTGCCAGCAGCCAAGTCCACCCGGGGGAGACCCAGTACTTC. This translates into CASSQVHPGETQYF.

The chain couples TRBV10-3 to TRBJ2-1; a possible D gene is TRBD2 (5 bases). The CDR3 contains 14 residues. Deletions cut 2 bases from V and 1 base from J, with 6 bases between. The germline gives CDR1 ENHRY, CDR2 SYGVKD. CDR3 residues: CAISERTSYNEQFF. The CDR3 DNA is TGTGCCATCAGTGAGAGGACTTCCTACAATGAGCAGTTCTTC.

This chain uses TRBV7-9 with TRBJ2-2; tentatively, D is TRBD1 or TRBD2 (5 bases each). Between the trimmed V and J ends, which lost 5 bases and 5 bases, there was a span of 15 bases. CDR1 is SEHNR and CDR2 is FQNEAQ in the germline V gene (reference sequence). The CDR3 consists of 15 residues. CDR3 region: CASSPGRGRTGELFF. In DNA form, the CDR3 reads TGTGCCAGCAGCCCGGGGCGCGGCCGAACCGGGGAGCTGTTTTTT.

The chain employs TRBV19 and TRBJ2-5, with 12 nucleotides matching TRBD2. CDR1 and CDR2 from the germline V gene are LNHDA and SQIVND (reference sequence). V shed 3 bases, J shed 5 bases, and the junction held 4 bases outside the gene matches. This CDR3 is built from 15 residues. The chain's CDR3 is CASSMTSGSFETQYF. CDR3 nucleotides: TGTGCCAGTAGTATGACTAGCGGGAGTTTCGAGACCCAGTACTTC.

This clonotype was seen just once. V and J are TRBV5-6 and TRBJ1-2; TRBD1 agrees at 7 bases. V shed 4 bases, J shed 5 bases, and the junction held 8 bases outside the gene matches. Germline assignment: CDR1 SGHDT and CDR2 YYEEEE. This CDR3 comprises 14 residues. As DNA, the CDR3 is TGTGCCAGCAGCCCCGGGACAGACCCTTATGGCTACACCTTC. As protein: CASSPGTDPYGYTF.

This clonotype has a single count. The rearrangement links TRBV20-1 to TRBJ1-2; D is possibly TRBD1 (5 bases). The CDR3 has 16 residues. Germline values: CDR1 DFQATT, CDR2 SNEGSKA (reference sequence). Trimming shortened V by 1 base and J by 5 bases, and 20 bases separated the two germline ends. The CDR3 loop is CSARVPDTGGVYGYTF. For the CDR3, the DNA is TGCAGTGCTAGAGTCCCGGACACAGGAGGAGTGTATGGCTACACCTTC.

The chain's CDR3 is CASSLVWQVGTGELFF. The CDR3 bases are TGCGCCAGCAGCTTGGTTTGGCAGGTCGGAACCGGGGAGCTGTTTTTT. The chain carries TRBV5-1 and TRBJ2-2; D ambiguous. Germline V gene sequence: CDR1 SGHRS, CDR2 YFSETQ. The CDR3 extends over 16 amino acids. V lost 0 bases and J 5 bases, leaving 14 bases between the germline ends.

The chain links TRBV4-1 to TRBJ2-1; a possible D gene is TRBD2 (5 bases). V gave up 1 base and J gave up 0 bases, with 7 bases separating them. Germline CDR1 MGHRA, CDR2 YSYEKL. This CDR3 comprises 15 residues. The CDR3 spells CASSQGGSSYNEQFF. In DNA form, the CDR3 reads TGCGCCAGCAGCCAAGGAGGGAGCTCCTACAATGAGCAGTTCTTC.

The chain is built from TRBV2 and TRBJ1-5; 7 positions match TRBD1. This CDR3 comprises 15 residues. Per germline, CDR1 SNHLY and CDR2 FYNNEI. J lost 2 bases, V lost 8 bases, and 9 bases had no gene match. The CDR3 DNA is TGTGCCAGCCGTACAGGGGTAGGGGGCAATCAGCCCCAGCATTTT. As protein: CASRTGVGGNQPQHF.

This rearrangement joins TRBV29-1 to TRBJ2-2, with D maybe TRBD2 (5 bases). Germline V gene sequence: CDR1 SQVTM, CDR2 ANQGSEA. Trimming removed 4 bases at V and 1 base at J, with 10 bases between. The CDR3 is made up of 14 amino acids. The CDR3 region is CSVGERMNTGELFF. The CDR3 bases are TGCAGCGTTGGCGAGCGGATGAACACCGGGGAGCTGTTTTTT.

J is TRBJ2-1 and V is TRBV4-1; D is perhaps TRBD1 (6 bases). Germline CDR1 reads MGHRA; CDR2 reads YSYEKL. The germline V and J ends were trimmed by 6 bases and 4 bases, with 16 bases remaining between them. This CDR3 region has 15 residues. In nucleotides, the CDR3 is TGCGCCAGCAGTCCGGGACAAAGGCCTTACAATGAGCAGTTCTTC. Its translation: CASSPGQRPYNEQFF.

The chain has TRBV13 and TRBJ2-3, with 9 bases lining up with TRBD2. Germline V gene data show CDR1 as PRHDT and CDR2 as FYEKMQ (reference sequence). CDR3 length: 16 amino acids. V trimming: 1 base; J trimming: 1 base; junction bases outside the gene matches: 3. CDR3 DNA sequence: TGTGCCAGCAGCTTAGAAGGCGGGAGGGGCACAGATACGCAGTATTTT. Protein: CASSLEGGRGTDTQYF.

The chain joins TRBV29-1 to TRBJ1-1; D perhaps matches TRBD1 (6 bases). V was shortened by 4 bases and J by 6 bases, with 15 bases between the two germline ends. Germline-derived CDR1 and CDR2 are SQVTM and ANQGSEA. The CDR3 covers 13 residues. Written as DNA, the CDR3 is TGCAGCGTTGCCGAAGGGGGGGTCTCTGAAGCTTTCTTT. Its protein is CSVAEGGVSEAFF.

The chain links TRBV13 to TRBJ2-1, with D possibly TRBD2 on 6 matching bases. CDR1 is PRHDT and CDR2 is FYEKMQ in the germline V gene (reference sequence). This CDR3 has 16 amino acids. Trimming pared 4 bases from V and 0 bases from J, leaving 13 bases between. The CDR3 loop reads CASSSGTSSSYNEQFF. In DNA, the CDR3 is TGTGCCAGCAGCTCAGGGACTTCCAGCTCCTACAATGAGCAGTTCTTC.

This clonotype was counted between two and nine times. This rearrangement joins TRBV29-1 to TRBJ1-3; no clear D gene. Per the germline V gene, CDR1 is SQVTM and CDR2 is ANQGSEA. The V gene lost 4 bases and the J gene lost 0 bases, with 13 bases spanning the gap. CDR3 length: 15 residues. The CDR3 nucleotides read TGCAGCGTTGCCGGAGGACTCAGCTCTGGAAACACCATATATTTT. Its translation is CSVAGGLSSGNTIYF.

The rearrangement uses TRBV7-9 and TRBJ2-7, with 14 bases fitting TRBD2. Germline V gene lookup returns CDR1 SEHNR and CDR2 FQNEAQ (reference sequence). The CDR3 covers 16 residues. The J segment lost 3 bases and the V segment lost 4 bases, leaving 5 bases of the junction unmatched. The DNA of the CDR3 is TGTGCCAGCAGCTCGGGACTAGCGGGAGACGGCTACGAGCAGTACTTC. Its protein is CASSSGLAGDGYEQYF.

The chain joins TRBV5-1 to TRBJ2-7; possible D gene TRBD2, 5 bases. This CDR3 region has 13 residues. Germline CDR1 reads SGHRS; CDR2 reads YFSETQ. Between the trimmed V and J ends, which lost 0 bases and 6 bases, there was a span of 10 bases. CDR3 residues: CASSLVGVGEQYF. CDR3 DNA sequence: TGCGCCAGCAGCTTGGTGGGAGTAGGCGAGCAGTACTTC.

The CDR3 coding sequence is TGCAGTGCTAGAGACCCCGCCCTGTGGAACACTGAAGCTTTCTTT. Its protein product is CSARDPALWNTEAFF. V and J are TRBV20-1 and TRBJ1-1; D unresolved. V lost 0 bases to trimming and J lost 1 base, with 12 bases between them. Germline values: CDR1 DFQATT, CDR2 SNEGSKA (reference sequence). The CDR3 spans 15 residues.

This chain uses TRBV29-1 with TRBJ2-7; a weak D match, TRBD1 (5 bases). V lost 5 bases and J lost 3, with 11 bases in between. From germline, CDR1 is SQVTM and CDR2 ANQGSEA. CDR3 size: 12 residues. DNA of the CDR3: TGCAGCGTTTTTGGACACCACTACGAGCAGTACTTC. Translation: CSVFGHHYEQYF.

This clonotype was counted a single time. The V gene is TRBV9, the J gene TRBJ2-1; D call uncertain. The CDR3 totals 14 residues. CDR1 SGDLS and CDR2 YYNGEE come from the germline V gene. Trimming left V 3 bases short and J 1 base short, with 8 bases between. CDR3 in amino acids: CASSGTYSYNEQFF. The CDR3 coding sequence is TGTGCCAGCAGCGGAACTTATTCCTACAATGAGCAGTTCTTC.

The CDR3 is CASSITGSNTEAFF. CDR3 coding DNA: TGTGCCAGTAGTATAACAGGATCGAACACTGAAGCTTTCTTT. The J gene is TRBJ1-1, the V gene TRBV19; D may be TRBD1 (5 bases). V was clipped by 2 bases and J by 1 base, with 8 bases between them. Germline V gene sequence: CDR1 LNHDA, CDR2 SQIVND (reference sequence). The CDR3 covers 14 residues.

The chain couples TRBV4-1 to TRBJ2-2; 10 bases are a match to TRBD1. V trimming: 4 bases; J trimming: 4 bases; junction bases outside the gene matches: 3. The CDR3 runs to 15 residues. CDR1 MGHRA and CDR2 YSYEKL come from the germline V gene. CDR3 in amino acids: CASSRGQGSTGELFF. DNA for the CDR3: TGCGCCAGCAGCCGGGGACAGGGGAGCACCGGGGAGCTGTTTTTT.

The chain recombines TRBV19 with TRBJ2-1; 13 nucleotides line up with TRBD2. The CDR3 length is 16 residues. Germline trimming cut 1 base from V and 6 bases from J; bases unmatched to any gene: 3. Per the germline V gene, CDR1 is LNHDA and CDR2 is SQIVND (reference sequence). This chain's CDR3 is CASSIAGLAGINEQFF. Written as DNA, the CDR3 is TGTGCCAGTAGTATAGCGGGACTAGCGGGAATCAATGAGCAGTTCTTC. Supplemented by reference TRBV19 and TRBJ2-1, the full variable domain reads DGGITQSPKYLFRKEGQNVTLSCEQNLNHDAMYWYRQDPGQGLRLIYYSQIVNDFQKGDIAEGYSVSREKKESFPLTVTSAQKNPTAFYLCASSIAGLAGINEQFFGPGTRLTVL.